A few counts support the clone carrying this T cell receptor (beta chain). Its antigen is not identified. One entry per CDR3 protein results from TCRdb running MiXCR on the 5' RACE reads. Among 1.5 million to 2 million distinct CDR3 sequences listed, under 35% were seen once. This sample is part of a study of identical twins. The study's findings and limits: Modeled out-of-frame TCR alpha sharing in monozygotic twins fell below observed levels.

Each donor was a healthy Caucasian. The clonotype was recovered from a newborn girl in good health. Material: cord blood.

CDR3 DNA: TGCGCCAGCAGCTCTGACAGGGGGCTTGGAGATACGCAGTATTTT. Its translation: CASSSDRGLGDTQYF. The gene calls are TRBV5-1 and TRBJ2-3; 10 bases are a match to TRBD1. The V gene end was trimmed by 3 bases and the J gene end by 5 bases; junction bases not matched to a gene: 6. Germline-derived CDR1 and CDR2 are SGHRS and YFSETQ. CDR3 length: 15 residues.